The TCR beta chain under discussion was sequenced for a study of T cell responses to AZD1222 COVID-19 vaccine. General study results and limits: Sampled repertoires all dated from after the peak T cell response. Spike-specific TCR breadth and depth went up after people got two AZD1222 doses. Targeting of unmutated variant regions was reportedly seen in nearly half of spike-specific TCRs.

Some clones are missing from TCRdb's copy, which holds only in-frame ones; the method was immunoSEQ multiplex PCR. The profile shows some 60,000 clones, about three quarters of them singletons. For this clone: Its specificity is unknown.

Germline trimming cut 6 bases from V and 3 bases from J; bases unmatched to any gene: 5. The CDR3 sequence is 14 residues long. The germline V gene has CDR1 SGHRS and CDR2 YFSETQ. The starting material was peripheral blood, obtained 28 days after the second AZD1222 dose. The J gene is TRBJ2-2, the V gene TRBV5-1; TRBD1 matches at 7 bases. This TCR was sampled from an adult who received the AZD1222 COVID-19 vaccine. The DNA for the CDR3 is TGCGCCAGCACCATCCAGGGGGACACCGGGGAGCTGTTTTTT. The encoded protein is CASTIQGDTGELFF.